This is a list of T cell receptor beta chains from one sample in a study of blood T cell repertoires in COVID-19. Only in-frame clones appear in the TCRdb table, and some are missing; sequencing was by immunoSEQ multiplex PCR. The sample has 300,000 to 450,000 clones; 88% are singletons. Sequencing was done on a sample of PBMCs or T cells enriched from blood (not recorded which). These receptors were taken from a woman in her late teens or twenties who had recovered from COVID-19. CDR3s leave out the opening cysteine and the closing phenylalanine or tryptophan. Each record gives: J gene, V gene, CDR3 protein.

j_gene: TRBJ2-6
v_gene: TRBV5-1
CDR3aa: ASRSGGDSGANVLT

j_gene: TRBJ2-5
v_gene: TRBV12-5
CDR3aa: ASGSDLRGLGARETQY

j_gene: TRBJ2-3
v_gene: TRBV5-6
CDR3aa: ASRASGHRTDTQY

j_gene: TRBJ1-2
v_gene: TRBV7-8
CDR3aa: ASSLQGYYGYT

j_gene: TRBJ1-5
v_gene: TRBV5-6
CDR3aa: ASSLGQTSNQPQH

j_gene: TRBJ2-7
v_gene: TRBV6-5
CDR3aa: ASRTGREYSYEQY

j_gene: TRBJ2-3
v_gene: TRBV11-3
CDR3aa: ASSLDSPDTQY

j_gene: TRBJ1-2
v_gene: TRBV5-1
CDR3aa: ASSLDNRGHYGYT

j_gene: TRBJ1-2
v_gene: TRBV9
CDR3aa: ASSVVENYGYT

j_gene: TRBJ1-2
v_gene: TRBV2
CDR3aa: ASSEPRGLMAGEGYGYT

j_gene: TRBJ2-7
v_gene: TRBV4-3
CDR3aa: ASSQGLAGGSYEQY

j_gene: TRBJ1-3
v_gene: TRBV7-8
CDR3aa: ASSLEGSGNTIY

j_gene: TRBJ1-3
v_gene: TRBV18
CDR3aa: ASSPPRIASGNTIY

j_gene: TRBJ1-6
v_gene: TRBV5-1
CDR3aa: ASSLEGYNSPLH

j_gene: TRBJ2-3
v_gene: TRBV19
CDR3aa: ASSIEGTGALRDTQY

j_gene: TRBJ1-2
v_gene: TRBV28
CDR3aa: ASSRPGQGYGYT

j_gene: TRBJ1-1
v_gene: TRBV5-1
CDR3aa: ASSLYPGKATEAF

j_gene: TRBJ2-1
v_gene: TRBV7-3
CDR3aa: ASSSVGGYNEQF

j_gene: TRBJ1-5
v_gene: TRBV4-2
CDR3aa: ASSQATGQPQH

j_gene: TRBJ1-6
v_gene: TRBV19
CDR3aa: ASSVGQGINSPLH

j_gene: TRBJ2-3
v_gene: TRBV28
CDR3aa: ASSIQGPDTQY

j_gene: TRBJ1-1
v_gene: TRBV19
CDR3aa: ASSSQWGDGTEAF

j_gene: TRBJ1-4
v_gene: TRBV30
CDR3aa: AWTLGQGNEKLF

j_gene: TRBJ2-5
v_gene: TRBV6-6
CDR3aa: ASRTTSGGDQETQY

j_gene: TRBJ2-3
v_gene: TRBV9
CDR3aa: ASSVERTSGLVSTDTQY

j_gene: TRBJ2-2
v_gene: TRBV7-9
CDR3aa: ASSLLQGATGELF

j_gene: TRBJ1-2
v_gene: TRBV19
CDR3aa: ASTLQGNGYT

j_gene: TRBJ1-1
v_gene: TRBV12-5
CDR3aa: ALMTGGPNTEAF

j_gene: TRBJ2-3
v_gene: TRBV14
CDR3aa: ASSQGAGGITDTQY